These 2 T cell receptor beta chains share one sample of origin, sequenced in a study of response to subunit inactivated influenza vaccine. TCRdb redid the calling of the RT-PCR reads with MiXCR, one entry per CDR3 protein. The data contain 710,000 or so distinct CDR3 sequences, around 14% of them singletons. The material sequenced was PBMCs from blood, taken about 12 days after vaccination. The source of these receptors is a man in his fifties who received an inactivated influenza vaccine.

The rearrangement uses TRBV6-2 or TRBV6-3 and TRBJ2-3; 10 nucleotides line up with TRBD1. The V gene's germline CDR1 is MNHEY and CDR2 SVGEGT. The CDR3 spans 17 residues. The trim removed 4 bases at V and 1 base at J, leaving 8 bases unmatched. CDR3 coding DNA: TGTGCCAGCAGTTTTAGGGGACAGGGGTACCGCACAGATACGCAGTATTTT. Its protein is CASSFRGQGYRTDTQYF.

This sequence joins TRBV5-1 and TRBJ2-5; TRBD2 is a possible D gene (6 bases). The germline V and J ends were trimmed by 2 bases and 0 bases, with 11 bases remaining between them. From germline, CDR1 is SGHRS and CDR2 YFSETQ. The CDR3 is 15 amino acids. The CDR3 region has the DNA TGCGCCAGCAGCTTCGGCGGGGTCCACCAAGAGACCCAGTACTTC. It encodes CASSFGGVHQETQYF.